The 28 T cell receptor beta chains in this list originate from one sample, sequenced in a study of post-analysis software for immune sequencing data. Broader study findings: TRBV segments more frequent in patients than in controls numbered roughly 5 and included TRBV5-6, TRBV5-1 and TRBV20-1.

Antigens for these TCRs are unknown. Included in the TCR beta cDNA libraries were unique molecular identifiers. One entry per CDR3 protein results from TCRdb running MiXCR on the PCR reads. The sample consists of approximately 570,000 distinct CDR3 sequences, around 47% of them appearing once. Sequencing input: blood. Receptor source: a girl aged 5-17 years with multiple sclerosis.

The J gene is TRBJ2-7, the V gene TRBV5-4; TRBD1 matches at 8 bases. Germline lookup yields CDR1 SGHNT and CDR2 YYREEE (reference sequence). With 4 bases clipped from V and 1 base from J, the junction kept 10 bases outside the gene matches. The CDR3 has 16 amino acids. Written as DNA, the CDR3 is TGTGCCAGCAGCCCCTGGAGAGACAGGGGATCCTACGAGCAGTACTTC. Translated, it gives CASSPWRDRGSYEQYF. The variable domain in full, with the rest retrieved from reference TRBV5-4 and TRBJ2-7, is ETGVTQSPTHLIKTRGQQVTLRCSSQSGHNTVSWYQQALGQGPQFIFQYYREEENGRGNFPPRFSGLQFPNYSSELNVNALELDDSALYLCASSPWRDRGSYEQYFGPGTRLTVT.

The chain has TRBV7-3 and TRBJ2-7; the D is unclear. The CDR3 sequence is 14 residues long. Per the germline V gene, CDR1 is SGHTA and CDR2 is FQGTGA. V shed 5 bases and J shed 1 base, with 12 bases lying between them. For the CDR3, the DNA is TGTGCCAGCAGCCCGGCCGGCGCGTCCTACGAGCAGTACTTC. It codes for CASSPAGASYEQYF.

The chain links TRBV12-3 or TRBV12-4 to TRBJ2-3, with TRBD1 as a possible D gene (6 bases). V was clipped by 2 bases and J by 1 base, with 10 bases between them. The CDR3 extends over 15 amino acids. The CDR3 bases are TGTGCCAGCAGTTTAAGGACAGCTGGCACAGATACGCAGTATTTT. As protein: CASSLRTAGTDTQYF.

The chain carries TRBV5-1 and TRBJ1-4; D ambiguous. The germline CDR1 and CDR2 sequences are SGHRS and YFSETQ. Trimming cost V 0 bases and J 6 bases, with 12 bases left between them. This CDR3 contains 15 residues. CDR3: CASSLVAGSYEKLFF. The CDR3 coding sequence is TGCGCCAGCAGCTTGGTCGCTGGAAGCTATGAAAAACTGTTTTTT.

The chain links TRBV20-1 to TRBJ2-7; no clear D. Trimming stripped 7 bases from V and 2 bases from J, with 24 bases between. Per germline, CDR1 DFQATT and CDR2 SNEGSKA (reference sequence). This CDR3 has 16 amino acids. The CDR3 here is CSVEAWASGRTYEQYF. DNA for the CDR3: TGCAGTGTTGAGGCCTGGGCCTCGGGCAGGACCTACGAGCAGTACTTC.

The CDR3 DNA is TGTGCCAGCTCACCCGAGGGGTCTAACTATGGCTACACCTTC. Its translation is CASSPEGSNYGYTF. The chain combines TRBV18 with TRBJ1-2; possible D gene TRBD1, 5 bases. V lost 3 bases and J 0 bases, leaving 8 bases between the germline ends. Germline CDR1 reads KGHSH; CDR2 reads LQKENI. There are 14 residues in the CDR3. Full variable domain (missing parts from reference TRBV18 and TRBJ1-2): NAGVMQNPRHLVRRRGQEARLRCSPMKGHSHVYWYRQLPEEGLKFMVYLQKENIIDESGMPKERFSAEFPKEGPSILRIQQVVRGDSAAYFCASSPEGSNYGYTFGSGTRLTVV.

The rearrangement links TRBV7-2 to TRBJ2-3, with 10 bases identical to TRBD2. V was pared by 4 bases and J by 3 bases, with 13 bases of the junction left unmatched. The germline V gene has CDR1 SGHTA and CDR2 FQGNSA. The length of the CDR3 is 18 residues. The CDR3 sequence is CASSSQGLASRGTDTQYF. Here the CDR3 DNA reads TGTGCCAGCAGCTCCCAGGGACTAGCGAGCCGAGGGACAGATACGCAGTATTTT.

The rearrangement uses TRBV12-3 or TRBV12-4 and TRBJ1-2; D is unclear. The CDR3 runs 13 residues. Trimming shortened V by 5 bases and J by 5 bases, and 12 bases separated the two germline ends. The CDR3 here is CASSPYSKYGYTF. The CDR3 coding sequence is TGTGCCAGCAGTCCATACTCAAAATATGGCTACACCTTC.

This clonotype was recorded a few times. The rearrangement uses TRBV5-1 and TRBJ2-5; D not certain. Per germline, CDR1 SGHRS and CDR2 YFSETQ. This CDR3 has 15 amino acids. V dropped 4 bases and J dropped 2 bases, with 15 bases sitting between them. CDR3 protein: CASSNEDGPQETQYF. As DNA, the CDR3 is TGCGCCAGCAGCAATGAGGACGGACCTCAAGAGACCCAGTACTTC. Filled out from reference TRBV5-1 and TRBJ2-5, the complete variable domain reads KAGVTQTPRYLIKTRGQQVTLSCSPISGHRSVSWYQQTPGQGLQFLFEYFSETQRNKGNFPGRFSGRQFSNSRSEMNVSTLELGDSALYLCASSNEDGPQETQYFGPGTRLLVL.

V is TRBV12-3 or TRBV12-4 and J is TRBJ1-4; D call uncertain. The CDR3 has 16 residues. V lost 3 bases and J lost 7, with 18 bases in between. The CDR3 sequence: CASSFNQPGHSEKLFF. The CDR3 nucleotides read TGTGCCAGCAGTTTTAACCAGCCCGGGCACAGTGAAAAACTGTTTTTT.

The chain links TRBV15 to TRBJ2-4; 7 positions match TRBD1. The DNA end is more similar to TRBJ2-7, so the J call may be wrong. The CDR3 covers 15 residues. Germline V gene lookup returns CDR1 LNHNV and CDR2 YYDKDF (reference sequence). The CDR3 region has the DNA TGTGCCACCAGCGCCGGGACAGCCTATTCCTACGAGCAGTACTTC. It encodes CATSAGTAYSYEQYF.

This clonotype appeared a few times. The chain has TRBV5-1 and TRBJ2-3, with TRBD2 matching over 7 bases. The V segment lost 4 bases and the J segment 0 bases; nucleotides outside the gene matches: 5. CDR3 size: 15 residues. From germline, CDR1 is SGHRS and CDR2 YFSETQ. The CDR3 is CASSPGRSSTDTQYF. CDR3 bases: TGCGCCAGCAGCCCCGGGAGGTCTAGCACAGATACGCAGTATTTT.

The rearrangement joins TRBV5-1 to TRBJ2-7, with D uncertain. The V gene lost 2 bases and the J gene lost 5 bases, with 14 bases spanning the gap. The CDR3 runs 14 residues. Per germline, CDR1 SGHRS and CDR2 YFSETQ. This chain's CDR3 is CASSFAGNENEQYF. CDR3 nucleotides: TGCGCCAGCAGCTTTGCAGGAAACGAGAACGAGCAGTACTTC. Full variable domain (rest looked up from reference TRBV5-1 and TRBJ2-7): KAGVTQTPRYLIKTRGQQVTLSCSPISGHRSVSWYQQTPGQGLQFLFEYFSETQRNKGNFPGRFSGRQFSNSRSEMNVSTLELGDSALYLCASSFAGNENEQYFGPGTRLTVT.

The chain employs TRBV15 and TRBJ2-3; a weak D match, TRBD2 (6 bases). The V gene's germline CDR1 is LNHNV and CDR2 YYDKDF (reference sequence). Trimming removed 1 base at V and 6 bases at J, with 11 bases between. CDR3 size: 14 residues. The CDR3 loop reads CATSRVGLQDTQYF. Written as DNA, the CDR3 is TGTGCCACCAGCAGAGTGGGACTCCAGGATACGCAGTATTTT.

J is TRBJ1-2 and V is TRBV11-2; a possible D gene is TRBD1 (5 bases). The CDR3 has 14 amino acids. Trimming left V 6 bases short and J 2 bases short, with 13 bases between. The germline V gene encodes CDR1 SGHAT and CDR2 FQNNGV. The CDR3 region is CASRRTGRNYGYTF. As DNA, the CDR3 is TGTGCCAGCAGACGGACGGGACGGAACTATGGCTACACCTTC.

The chain is built from TRBV10-3 and TRBJ1-2; TRBD1 is a possible D gene (6 bases). The V and J ends lost 10 bases and 7 bases respectively, with 22 bases between them. This CDR3 region has 14 residues. In germline, CDR1 is ENHRY, CDR2 SYGVKD. CDR3 in DNA: TGTGCCAGCACAGCGGGGGCGATCTCTCCTGGCTACACCTTC. It translates to CASTAGAISPGYTF.

This clonotype was detected ten times or more. This chain joins TRBV7-2 and TRBJ1-2, with 7 nucleotides matching TRBD1. Germline trimming cut 2 bases from V and 3 bases from J; bases unmatched to any gene: 0. Germline assignment: CDR1 SGHTA and CDR2 FQGNSA. This CDR3 comprises 13 residues. The CDR3, as DNA: TGTGCCAGCAGCTTAACAGGGGACTATGGCTACACCTTC. Its protein is CASSLTGDYGYTF.

The chain recombines TRBV5-5 with TRBJ2-7; TRBD1 might be the D (5 bases). V was clipped by 7 bases and J by 3 bases, with 17 bases between them. CDR1 and CDR2 from the germline V gene are SGHKS and YYEKEE (reference sequence). CDR3 length: 14 residues. DNA for the CDR3: TGTGCCAGCTCCCCGGCAGGGCAAAACTACGAGCAGTACTTC. It is translated as CASSPAGQNYEQYF.

The genes are TRBV5-5 and TRBJ2-5; D may be TRBD2 (6 bases). The DNA end is a closer match to TRBJ2-7, so the J assignment may be wrong. Germline CDR1 and CDR2: SGHKS and YYEKEE (reference sequence). This CDR3 spans 12 amino acids. CDR3 region: CASSIGGDEQYF. CDR3 bases: TGTGCCAGCAGCATCGGGGGAGACGAGCAGTACTTC.

The chain employs TRBV12-3 or TRBV12-4 and TRBJ2-3; D is unresolved. V was trimmed by 6 bases and J by 4 bases, leaving 8 bases between them. This CDR3 is built from 12 residues. CDR3 amino acids: CASSFPADTQYF. CDR3 nucleotide sequence: TGTGCCAGCAGCTTCCCTGCAGATACGCAGTATTTT.

This clonotype was recorded only once. The CDR3 loop reads CASSLGDREGSEQFF. The CDR3 DNA reads TGTGCCAGCAGCTTAGGGGACAGGGAGGGGAGTGAGCAGTTCTTC. V usage is TRBV7-8 and J usage is TRBJ2-1; 9 nucleotides match TRBD1. Germline CDR1 and CDR2: SGHVS and FQNEAQ. The CDR3 covers 15 residues. The junction had 7 bases not matched to a gene; V was cut back by 1 base and J by 9 bases.

This chain links TRBV12-3 or TRBV12-4 with TRBJ2-1; weak D call: TRBD1 (6 bases). This CDR3 is built from 14 residues. Deletions cut 2 bases from V and 13 bases from J, with 18 bases between. This CDR3 reads CASSLTGLGETQFF. In nucleotides, the CDR3 is TGTGCCAGCAGTTTAACAGGGCTTGGAGAGACCCAGTTCTTC.

In the case of this clonotype: One end of the junction varies from germline; a read error may be responsible. This chain joins TRBV5-1 and TRBJ2-1, with 7 bases fitting TRBD2. In germline, CDR1 is SGHRS, CDR2 YFSETQ. The CDR3 spans 18 residues. DNA for the CDR3: TGCGCCAGCAGCCCCAAAGGGCTAGCGGATAGCTCCTGCAATGAGCAGTTCTTC. Translated, it gives CASSPKGLADSSCNEQFF.

This chain connects TRBV7-2 to TRBJ2-7; D remains unclear. The germline gives CDR1 SGHTA, CDR2 FQGNSA. The CDR3 is made up of 15 amino acids. V was trimmed by 4 bases and J by 2 bases, leaving 15 bases between them. The CDR3 loop is CASSSPAPRTYEQYF. The CDR3 DNA reads as TGTGCCAGCAGCTCCCCGGCCCCACGAACCTACGAGCAGTACTTC.

This clonotype was detected a few times. The chain links TRBV10-3 to TRBJ2-3; D is unresolved. The CDR3 has 12 residues. Between the trimmed V and J ends, which lost 7 bases and 4 bases, there was a span of 9 bases. CDR1 is ENHRY, CDR2 SYGVKD, per germline. CDR3 sequence: CAINRESDTQYF. The CDR3 DNA reads as TGTGCCATCAACCGTGAGTCAGATACGCAGTATTTT.

The chain couples TRBV6-1 to TRBJ1-2; no firm D call. The ends were cut back, 2 bases at V and 8 bases at J, with 15 bases in the middle. Germline V gene data show CDR1 as MNHNS and CDR2 as SASEGT. This CDR3 has 14 amino acids. The chain's CDR3 is CASSESAGRGGYTF. The CDR3 nucleotides are TGTGCCAGCAGTGAATCGGCAGGCCGAGGGGGCTACACCTTC.

About this clonotype itself: The junction does not match germline at one end; this may be a read error. The chain recombines TRBV29-1 with TRBJ2-1; 8 bases agree with TRBD2. CDR3 length: 16 residues. Germline CDR1 SQVTM, CDR2 ANQGSEA. The CDR3 reads CSVEDRVGTSGNGQFF. The CDR3 nucleotides are TGCAGCGTTGAAGATCGGGTTGGGACTAGTGGGAATGGGCAGTTCTTC.

Only a few counts were recorded for this clonotype. As DNA, the CDR3 is TGTGCCAGCAGTGGATGGGACAGGGCGCAAGAGACCCAGTACTTC. It encodes CASSGWDRAQETQYF. The chain has TRBV12-3 or TRBV12-4 and TRBJ2-5, with 9 bases lining up with TRBD1. The CDR3 is 15 amino acids. The ends lost 5 bases at V and 2 bases at J; junction bases unmatched: 6.